This T cell receptor (beta chain) was identified in a study of siplizumab effects on memory and regulatory T cells. The junction had 6 bases not matched to a gene; V was cut back by 4 bases and J by 5 bases. Germline values: CDR1 SGHAT, CDR2 FQNNGV. The CDR3 totals 14 residues. Using immunoSEQ multiplex PCR, the repertoire was profiled, and TCRdb retains in-frame clones only, with some absent. The sample shows about 120,000 clones, around 93% of them seen only once. The TCR sequence derives from a human donor in good health. The chain joins TRBV11-2 to TRBJ2-5; 8 positions match TRBD1. Sequencing input: non-Treg CD4+ T cells sorted from blood. The CDR3 sequence: CASSSRQGWETQYF. The CDR3 coding sequence is TGTGCCAGCAGCTCTCGACAGGGGTGGGAGACCCAGTACTTC.